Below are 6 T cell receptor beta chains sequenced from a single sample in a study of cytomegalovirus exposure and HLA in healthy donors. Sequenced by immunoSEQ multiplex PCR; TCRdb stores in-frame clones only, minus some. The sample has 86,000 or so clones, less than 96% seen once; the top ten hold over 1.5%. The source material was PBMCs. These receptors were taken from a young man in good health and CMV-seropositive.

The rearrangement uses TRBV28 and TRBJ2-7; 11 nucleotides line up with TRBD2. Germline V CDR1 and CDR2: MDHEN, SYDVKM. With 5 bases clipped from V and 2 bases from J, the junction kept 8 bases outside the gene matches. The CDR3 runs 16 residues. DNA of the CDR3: TGTGCCAGCAGTACTCGACTAGCGGGAATTACCTACGAGCAGTACTTC. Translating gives CASSTRLAGITYEQYF.

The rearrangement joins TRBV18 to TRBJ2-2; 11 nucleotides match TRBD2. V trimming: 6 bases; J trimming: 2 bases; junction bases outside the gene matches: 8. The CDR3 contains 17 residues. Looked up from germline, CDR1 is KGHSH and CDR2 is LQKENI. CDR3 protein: CASSRTSGRFNTGELFF. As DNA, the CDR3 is TGTGCCAGCTCCCGGACTAGCGGGCGATTCAACACCGGGGAGCTGTTTTTT. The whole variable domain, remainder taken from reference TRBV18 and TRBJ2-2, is NAGVMQNPRHLVRRRGQEARLRCSPMKGHSHVYWYRQLPEEGLKFMVYLQKENIIDESGMPKERFSAEFPKEGPSILRIQQVVRGDSAAYFCASSRTSGRFNTGELFFGEGSRLTVL.

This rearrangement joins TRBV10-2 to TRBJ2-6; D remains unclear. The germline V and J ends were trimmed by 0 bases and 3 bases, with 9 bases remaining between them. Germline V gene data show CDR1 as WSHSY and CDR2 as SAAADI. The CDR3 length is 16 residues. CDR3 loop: CASSESPQFGANVLTF. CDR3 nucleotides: TGCGCCAGCAGTGAGTCGCCGCAGTTTGGGGCCAACGTCCTGACTTTC.

The CDR3: CAIRAGAPGNEQFF. CDR3 DNA sequence: TGTGCCATCCGGGCGGGAGCTCCCGGCAATGAGCAGTTCTTC. The rearrangement uses TRBV10-3 and TRBJ2-1; 7 bases map to TRBD2. Per germline, CDR1 ENHRY and CDR2 SYGVKD. The CDR3 has 14 amino acids. Trimming took 8 bases from V and 6 from J; bases not matched to a gene: 10.

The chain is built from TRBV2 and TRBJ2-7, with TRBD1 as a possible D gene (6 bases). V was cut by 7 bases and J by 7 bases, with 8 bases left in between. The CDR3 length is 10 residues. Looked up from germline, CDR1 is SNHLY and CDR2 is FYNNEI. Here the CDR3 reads CASTRGEQYF. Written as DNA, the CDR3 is TGTGCCAGCACTAGGGGGGAGCAGTACTTC.

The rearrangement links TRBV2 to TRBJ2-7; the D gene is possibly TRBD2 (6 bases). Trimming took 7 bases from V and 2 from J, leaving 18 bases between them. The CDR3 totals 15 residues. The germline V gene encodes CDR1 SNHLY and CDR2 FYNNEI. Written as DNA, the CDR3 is TGTGCCAGCATACTCGAGGTTAGCGGAACCTACGAGCAGTACTTC. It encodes CASILEVSGTYEQYF.